The entry below describes one T cell receptor beta chain. In the authors' methods: Reference gene primer amplification in the assay estimated nucleated cell counts. Measured with immunoSEQ multiplex PCR; TCRdb has only the in-frame clones, and not every one. From that table come the V and J calls and clone size; the DNA was used to work out D and trimming. The table has some 510,000 clones, 70% to 90% seen once. Participants had their cohort set by participant-reported clinical history. Donors of Cohort 3 who recovered were those that had two negative PCRs, clearance, or symptom resolution. This sample was included in a study of blood T cell repertoires in COVID-19. Sequenced input: PBMCs or T cells enriched from blood (not recorded which). The source is a woman between 40 and 55 years old who had recovered from COVID-19.

CDR3 nucleotides: TGTGCCAGCCGGGACAGGGCCCTGGTCTATGGCTACACCTTC. This sequence encodes CASRDRALVYGYTF. The V call is TRBV2, the J call TRBJ1-2; the match to TRBD1 covers 9 bases. J lost 4 bases, V lost 8 bases, and 8 bases had no gene match. The CDR3 totals 14 residues. Germline lookup yields CDR1 SNHLY and CDR2 FYNNEI.